The 22 T cell receptor beta chains listed next were all sequenced from one sample in a study of shared T cell receptors in the human thymus. Generated by immunoSEQ multiplex PCR, the TCRdb table keeps only in-frame clones and is missing some. The table lists 600,000 to 900,000 clones, around 85% of them singletons. Another study also made use of these data, one on human thymus T cells.

Sequencing input: thymocytes. These receptors were collected from a girl under three years old with a congenital heart defect.

This clone has more than one count but fewer than ten. J is TRBJ1-1 and V is TRBV7-8; 7 bases line up with TRBD1. The V segment lost 5 bases and the J segment 7 bases; nucleotides outside the gene matches: 10. CDR1 is SGHVS, CDR2 FQNEAQ, per germline. The CDR3 totals 14 residues. The CDR3 is CASSLGTAGFEAFF. CDR3 coding DNA: TGTGCCAGCAGCCTTGGGACAGCCGGGTTTGAAGCTTTCTTT. Based on the CDR3 plus reference TRBV7-8 and TRBJ1-1, the full variable domain is GAGVSQSPRYKVAKRGQDVALRCDPISGHVSLFWYQQALGQGPEFLTYFQNEAQLDKSGLPSDRFFAERPEGSVSTLKIQRTQQEDSAVYLCASSLGTAGFEAFFGQGTRLTVV.

This clone showed up just a few times. The V and J genes are TRBV5-6 and TRBJ2-1, with TRBD2 matching 10 bases. Germline V gives CDR1 SGHDT, CDR2 YYEEEE. This CDR3 has 16 residues. V shed 4 bases, J shed 1 base, and the junction held 5 bases outside the gene matches. CDR3 residues: CASSAMTSGSYNEQFF. The CDR3 DNA sequence: TGTGCCAGCAGCGCAATGACTAGCGGGTCCTACAATGAGCAGTTCTTC. The entire variable domain, with the rest obtained from reference TRBV5-6 and TRBJ2-1, is as follows: DAGVTQSPTHLIKTRGQQVTLRCSPKSGHDTVSWYQQALGQGPQFIFQYYEEEERQRGNFPDRFSGHQFPNYSSELNVNALLLGDSALYLCASSAMTSGSYNEQFFGPGTRLTVL.

The chain is built from TRBV28 and TRBJ1-4, with 12 nucleotides matching TRBD1. Per the germline V gene, CDR1 is MDHEN and CDR2 is SYDVKM. The junction had 8 bases not matched to a gene; V was cut back by 3 bases and J by 6 bases. CDR3 size: 17 residues. DNA of the CDR3: TGTGCCAGCAGTTTCTCGGGACAGGGGGCGGAATATGAAAAACTGTTTTTT. Its translation is CASSFSGQGAEYEKLFF.

This chain joins TRBV18 and TRBJ2-1; 11 bases agree with TRBD2. In germline, CDR1 is KGHSH, CDR2 LQKENI. The junction had 7 bases not matched to a gene; V was cut back by 2 bases and J by 4 bases. This CDR3 is 17 amino acids long. The CDR3 DNA is TGTGCCAGCTCACCAAATCTAGCGGGGGGTGTTTACAATGAGCAGTTCTTC. Encoded protein: CASSPNLAGGVYNEQFF.

The chain joins TRBV7-2 to TRBJ1-6; D possibly corresponds to TRBD1 (5 bases). Germline V CDR1 and CDR2: SGHTA, FQGNSA. CDR3 length: 18 residues. Deletions cut 0 bases from V and 0 bases from J, with 12 bases between. The CDR3 loop is CASSLARGESSYNSPLHF. CDR3 coding DNA: TGTGCCAGCAGCTTAGCGCGGGGGGAAAGCTCCTATAATTCACCCCTCCACTTT.

The rearrangement uses TRBV5-1 and TRBJ1-2, with 7 positions matching TRBD1. The germline V gene encodes CDR1 SGHRS and CDR2 YFSETQ. This CDR3 has 14 residues. The V segment lost 2 bases and the J segment 6 bases; nucleotides outside the gene matches: 7. The CDR3 is CASSLDQGDDGYTF. The CDR3 DNA reads as TGCGCCAGCAGCTTAGACCAGGGGGACGATGGCTACACCTTC. Full variable domain (missing parts from reference TRBV5-1 and TRBJ1-2): KAGVTQTPRYLIKTRGQQVTLSCSPISGHRSVSWYQQTPGQGLQFLFEYFSETQRNKGNFPGRFSGRQFSNSRSEMNVSTLELGDSALYLCASSLDQGDDGYTFGSGTRLTVV.

This clone appeared a few times. The gene calls are TRBV25-1 and TRBJ1-4, with unresolved D. The CDR3 contains 15 residues. The V and J ends lost 7 bases and 2 bases respectively, with 14 bases between them. Looked up from germline, CDR1 is MGHDK and CDR2 is SYGVNS. DNA of the CDR3: TGTGCCAGCAAGAAAACCGGTGGTACTAATGAAAAACTGTTTTTT. It codes for CASKKTGGTNEKLFF.

The chain links TRBV6-1 to TRBJ1-1, with D perhaps TRBD1 (6 bases). The CDR3 covers 20 residues. The germline CDR1 and CDR2 sequences are MNHNS and SASEGT. Trimming took 0 bases from V and 3 from J, leaving 26 bases between them. In DNA form, the CDR3 reads TGTGCCAGCAGTGAAGCGCTAGGAGACCGGGACAAAAAATGGTACACTGAAGCTTTCTTT. This codes for CASSEALGDRDKKWYTEAFF.

This rearrangement joins TRBV15 to TRBJ1-2; a weak D match, TRBD1 (6 bases). The CDR3 extends over 15 amino acids. Looked up from germline, CDR1 is LNHNV and CDR2 is YYDKDF (reference sequence). V lost 1 base and J 6 bases, leaving 15 bases between the germline ends. CDR3 in amino acids: CATSRGVGGRDGYTF. Written as DNA, the CDR3 is TGTGCCACCAGCAGAGGGGTAGGGGGGAGGGATGGCTACACCTTC.

A remark on this clone: One end of the junction fails to match germline, which may point to a read error. The chain joins TRBV7-7 to TRBJ2-5; D is possibly TRBD2 (5 bases). This CDR3 has 14 amino acids. Looked up from germline, CDR1 is SSHAT and CDR2 is FNYEAQ (reference sequence). CDR3 in amino acids: CASSISDFQETQYF. CDR3 nucleotides: TGTGCTAGCAGCATATCGGACTTCCAAGAGACCCAGTACTTC.

The rearrangement uses TRBV19 and TRBJ1-1, with a possible D match to TRBD1 (5 bases). The germline V gene encodes CDR1 LNHDA and CDR2 SQIVND (reference sequence). This CDR3 is 17 amino acids long. V was cut by 7 bases and J by 3 bases, with 24 bases left in between. This CDR3 reads CASTPRGTFRGDTEAFF. The CDR3 DNA reads TGTGCCAGTACCCCTCGGGGGACCTTTCGGGGGGACACTGAAGCTTTCTTT.

The chain has TRBV10-3 and TRBJ1-2; 7 bases line up with TRBD1. Germline loops: CDR1 ENHRY, CDR2 SYGVKD. V was clipped by 8 bases and J by 3 bases; unmatched bases: 12. The CDR3 sequence is 15 residues long. The CDR3 sequence: CAIAAEGAVYYGYTF. DNA of the CDR3: TGTGCCATCGCGGCGGAGGGGGCGGTCTACTATGGCTACACCTTC.

The V call is TRBV7-9, the J call TRBJ1-2, with TRBD1 matching 8 bases. Germline V gene lookup returns CDR1 SEHNR and CDR2 FQNEAQ (reference sequence). The CDR3 contains 16 residues. Germline trimming cut 3 bases from V and 2 bases from J; bases unmatched to any gene: 8. CDR3 residues: CASSFSGQGANYGYTF. CDR3 bases: TGTGCCAGCAGCTTCTCGGGTCAGGGGGCGAACTATGGCTACACCTTC.

The V gene is TRBV19, the J gene TRBJ1-5, with 8 bases lining up with TRBD1. With 4 bases clipped from V and 3 bases from J, the junction kept 2 bases outside the gene matches. The V gene's germline CDR1 is LNHDA and CDR2 SQIVND (reference sequence). The CDR3 is made up of 14 amino acids. The CDR3 region is CASSKDRANQPQHF. The CDR3 nucleotides are TGTGCCAGTAGTAAGGACAGGGCCAATCAGCCCCAGCATTTT.

This chain uses TRBV6-1 with TRBJ2-7, with no clear D. Looked up from germline, CDR1 is MNHNS and CDR2 is SASEGT. Trimming took off 3 bases at V and 2 bases at J, with 14 bases between the two ends. CDR3 length: 15 amino acids. CDR3 amino acids: CASSDGWAFAYEQYF. CDR3 nucleotides: TGTGCCAGCAGTGATGGTTGGGCGTTTGCCTACGAGCAGTACTTC.

V gene TRBV5-1 combines with J gene TRBJ1-1, with D hard to call. This CDR3 comprises 16 residues. The V end was cut by 2 bases, the J end by 2 bases, with 16 bases between. Germline loops: CDR1 SGHRS, CDR2 YFSETQ. The CDR3 DNA is TGCGCCAGCAGCTTCGGGTCCAATTGGACTAACACTGAAGCTTTCTTT. Encoded protein: CASSFGSNWTNTEAFF.

The chain recombines TRBV14 with TRBJ2-7; no definite D call. The V end was cut by 0 bases, the J end by 0 bases, with 12 bases between. This CDR3 has 16 amino acids. Per germline, CDR1 SGHDN and CDR2 FVKESK. This CDR3 is CASSQDWASRSYEQYF. CDR3 coding DNA: TGTGCCAGCAGCCAAGATTGGGCATCCCGCTCCTACGAGCAGTACTTC.

The rearrangement uses TRBV4-1 and TRBJ1-6; TRBD1 matches 8 bases. Germline CDR1 MGHRA, CDR2 YSYEKL. This CDR3 spans 16 amino acids. Unmatched junction bases numbered 6, after V lost 4 bases and J lost 4 bases. DNA for the CDR3: TGCGCCAGCAGCCGAGGACAGGGCCCTTATAATTCACCCCTCCACTTT. Translated, it gives CASSRGQGPYNSPLHF.

This clone appeared once. The chain joins TRBV7-9 to TRBJ1-6; 8 nucleotides line up with TRBD1. The CDR3 has 14 residues. Germline V CDR1 and CDR2: SEHNR, FQNEAQ (reference sequence). After removal of 5 bases from V and 6 bases from J, the junction contained 3 bases not matched to a gene. CDR3 sequence reads: CASSPGQVNSPLHF. The CDR3 region has the DNA TGTGCCAGCAGCCCGGGACAGGTTAATTCACCCCTCCACTTT.

This clone showed up just a few times. The genes are TRBV7-9 and TRBJ1-5; perhaps TRBD1 as D (5 bases). This CDR3 comprises 16 residues. Looked up from germline, CDR1 is SEHNR and CDR2 is FQNEAQ (reference sequence). V was clipped by 1 base and J by 5 bases, with 15 bases between them. Written as DNA, the CDR3 is TGTGCCAGCAGCTTAGAAGAAGGCAGGGCGTATCAGCCCCAGCATTTT. This encodes CASSLEEGRAYQPQHF.

This rearrangement joins TRBV6-5 to TRBJ2-5; tentatively, D is TRBD1 (5 bases). The ends were cut back, 7 bases at V and 5 bases at J, with 14 bases in the middle. Germline loops: CDR1 MNHEY, CDR2 SVGAGI. The CDR3 has 13 amino acids. The CDR3 region is CASTEQGSETQYF. The DNA of the CDR3 is TGTGCCAGCACCGAGCAGGGTAGCGAGACCCAGTACTTC.

The J gene is TRBJ1-4, the V gene TRBV19; 9 bases map to TRBD1. J lost 7 bases, V lost 3 bases, and 6 bases had no gene match. Germline CDR1 reads LNHDA; CDR2 reads SQIVND (reference sequence). The CDR3 totals 15 residues. For the CDR3, the DNA is TGTGCCAGTAGTATTAAAGGGGACAGGGCTGAAAAACTGTTTTTT. Residues: CASSIKGDRAEKLFF.